The present T cell receptor beta chain was sequenced within a study of identical twins. Each CDR3 protein is one row after TCRdb ran MiXCR on the 5' RACE reads. The sample includes about 890,000 distinct CDR3 sequences, approximately 13% of them seen just once. A few counts support this clonotype. This same sample was also part of a study on yellow fever vaccine responses in identical twins.

This sequence was found in a woman under 30 in good health. Sequencing was done on a sample of PBMCs.

CDR3 DNA: TGTGCCAGCGCTCTTGGGGACAGGGTAGTTGGGGAGCTGTTTTTT. Amino acids: CASALGDRVVGELFF. This chain connects TRBV27 to TRBJ2-2; 9 bases agree with TRBD1. The trim removed 8 bases at V and 8 bases at J, leaving 12 bases unmatched. Germline CDR1 reads MNHEY; CDR2 reads SMNVEV (reference sequence). CDR3 size: 15 residues.